This T cell receptor beta chain was found in a study of identical twins. Regarding the study as a whole: Conclusions leaned on cross-sectional statistical analysis and did not track the same donors over time.

In germline, CDR1 is SGHRS, CDR2 YFSETQ. V was clipped by 1 base and J by 4 bases; unmatched bases: 4. This CDR3 spans 14 amino acids. Carrying unique molecular identifiers, the cDNA also gained a universal primer site through template switching. MiXCR, applied by TCRdb to the 5' RACE reads, yields one record per CDR3 protein. The table shows more than 600,000 distinct CDR3 sequences, with 15% to 20% occurring only once. Concerning this clonotype: Its antigen is still unknown.

The data also belong to a second study, concerning T cells expressing NK-cell markers. From that report: It was from sorted CD3+CD56+NKG2C+, CD3+CD56+NKG2C- and CD3+CD56-NKG2C+ T cells that TCR beta repertoires came.

The chain links TRBV5-1 to TRBJ2-7; 8 bases are shared with TRBD2. Sequences were obtained from PBMCs. The clonotype was recovered from a woman younger than 30 in good health. The CDR3 sequence is CASSLMLAGYEQYF. The CDR3 region has the DNA TGCGCCAGCAGCTTGATGCTAGCGGGTTACGAGCAGTACTTC.